Following are 24 T cell receptor beta chains from one sample sequenced in a study of CD8 T cells in ankylosing spondylitis. Their specific antigens are unknown. In TCRdb, the 5' RACE reads were re-called with MiXCR into one record per CDR3 protein. The sample lists under 450,000 distinct CDR3 sequences, roughly a sixth seen once, with just over 1% in the top ten. Whole-study results and caveats: A TCR beta motif made of fewer than ten highly homologous variants seemed typical of ankylosing spondylitis blood.

The sample was blood, either unsorted or a sorted T cell fraction (not recorded which). All receptors come from a male donor with ankylosing spondylitis.

V and J are TRBV12-3 or TRBV12-4 and TRBJ1-2, with a weak D call TRBD1 (6 bases). The CDR3 runs to 13 residues. Deletions cut 6 bases from V and 4 bases from J, with 12 bases between. The CDR3 region is CASRATGPYGYTF. Written as DNA, the CDR3 is TGTGCCAGCAGGGCAACAGGGCCCTATGGCTACACCTTC.

This clonotype showed up just a few times. V gene TRBV16 combines with J gene TRBJ1-5; D remains ambiguous. CDR1 and CDR2 from the germline V gene are KGHSY and FQNENV. CDR3 length: 12 amino acids. The germline V and J ends were trimmed by 1 base and 3 bases, with 1 base remaining between them. CDR3 in DNA: TGTGCCAGCAGCCAATACAATCAGCCCCAGCATTTT. Its protein is CASSQYNQPQHF.

The chain links TRBV15 to TRBJ2-3; D ambiguous. Looked up from germline, CDR1 is LNHNV and CDR2 is YYDKDF (reference sequence). The CDR3 spans 18 residues. V was clipped by 0 bases and J by 5 bases, with 21 bases between them. The CDR3 DNA follows: TGTGCCACCAGCAGAGATCGAGTGAGGTCGACCCGCGGAGATACGCAGTATTTT. It translates to CATSRDRVRSTRGDTQYF.

In its sample, this clonotype was seen many times. V is TRBV6-1 and J is TRBJ1-5, with TRBD1 matching 9 bases. Germline assignment: CDR1 MNHNS and CDR2 SASEGT. Trimming took 4 bases from V and 1 from J; bases not matched to a gene: 2. This CDR3 is built from 15 residues. CDR3 sequence (DNA): TGTGCCAGCAGTGGAGACAGGGGGAGCAATCAGCCCCAGCATTTT. Protein product: CASSGDRGSNQPQHF.

This clonotype was found many times. The rearrangement uses TRBV7-8 and TRBJ2-3; 7 bases match TRBD1. Germline CDR1 reads SGHVS; CDR2 reads FQNEAQ. The V and J ends lost 5 bases and 6 bases, in that order; junction bases with no gene match: 17. This CDR3 is 17 amino acids long. The CDR3 nucleotides read TGTGCCAGCAGCCGAGCGGTCGCTGGGACAGTGGCCGATACGCAGTATTTT. Translation: CASSRAVAGTVADTQYF.

This rearrangement joins TRBV20-1 to TRBJ2-2; D remains ambiguous. CDR3 length: 13 amino acids. Deletions cut 2 bases from V and 4 bases from J, with 8 bases between. The V gene's germline CDR1 is DFQATT and CDR2 SNEGSKA (reference sequence). CDR3 in DNA: TGCAGTGCTAGACCCAGGTCCACCGGGGAGCTGTTTTTT. Translating it yields CSARPRSTGELFF.

This clonotype has ten or more counts. V and J are TRBV10-3 and TRBJ2-5; D not certain. The V gene lost 5 bases and the J gene lost 5 bases, with 12 bases spanning the gap. The CDR3 runs 13 residues. The germline CDR1 and CDR2 sequences are ENHRY and SYGVKD. CDR3 coding DNA: TGTGCCATCAGTTCCGGTGGCCTTGAGACCCAGTACTTC. Translating it yields CAISSGGLETQYF.

The sample holds a few counts of this clonotype. The chain employs TRBV7-2 and TRBJ1-6, with no clear D. The CDR3 is made up of 15 amino acids. With 7 bases removed from V and 10 bases from J, the gap between germline ends came to 20 bases. CDR1 SGHTA and CDR2 FQGNSA come from the germline V gene. As DNA, the CDR3 is TGTGCCAGCACCCACCGGGAGTTAGTCCTCTCACCCCTCCACTTT. Amino acids: CASTHRELVLSPLHF.

Ten or more counts support this clonotype. The rearrangement links TRBV20-1 to TRBJ2-3; maybe TRBD1 (6 bases). The CDR3 extends over 12 amino acids. Germline V gene sequence: CDR1 DFQATT, CDR2 SNEGSKA (reference sequence). V gave up 5 bases and J gave up 1 base, with 7 bases separating them. The CDR3 DNA follows: TGCAGTGCTCACAGGGGCACAGATACGCAGTATTTT. This translates into CSAHRGTDTQYF.

The rearrangement joins TRBV6-1 to TRBJ1-3, with D possibly matching TRBD1 (5 bases). With 1 base removed from V and 0 bases from J, the gap between germline ends came to 10 bases. CDR3 size: 16 residues. Germline values: CDR1 MNHNS, CDR2 SASEGT. The CDR3 DNA reads as TGTGCCAGCAGTGAAGGGACACCGAGCTCTGGAAACACCATATATTTT. This encodes CASSEGTPSSGNTIYF.

This rearrangement joins TRBV7-3 to TRBJ2-2; 10 bases match TRBD2. Trimming removed 1 base from V and 5 bases from J; junction bases left unmatched: 13. The V gene's germline CDR1 is SGHTA and CDR2 FQGTGA. The CDR3 runs to 19 residues. CDR3 DNA: TGTGCCAGCAGCTTAAACCCCGGTCTAGCGGGAGTTGGGACCGGGGAGCTGTTTTTT. Its protein product is CASSLNPGLAGVGTGELFF.

The chain couples TRBV30 to TRBJ2-6; D perhaps matches TRBD1 (6 bases). Germline CDR1 GTSNPN, CDR2 SVGIG (reference sequence). With 0 bases removed from V and 2 bases from J, the gap between germline ends came to 11 bases. The CDR3 runs 16 residues. The CDR3 DNA is TGTGCCTGGAGTGTTACCCACAGGGCTGGGGCCAACGTCCTGACTTTC. Translation: CAWSVTHRAGANVLTF.

The chain combines TRBV10-2 with TRBJ1-4; 10 bases map to TRBD1. The CDR3 covers 13 residues. V shed 7 bases, J shed 6 bases, and the junction held 2 bases outside the gene matches. Germline V gives CDR1 WSHSY, CDR2 SAAADI. DNA of the CDR3: TGCGCCAGCATGGGGACAGGGGATGAAAAACTGTTTTTT. Protein product: CASMGTGDEKLFF.

This clonotype showed up just a few times. This chain joins TRBV5-1 and TRBJ1-5, with a tentative D call TRBD1 (5 bases). CDR1 and CDR2 (germline): SGHRS, YFSETQ. V was trimmed by 4 bases and J by 0 bases, leaving 26 bases between them. CDR3 length equals 20 residues. The CDR3 spells CASSTGVVWINVHSNQPQHF. In DNA form, the CDR3 reads TGCGCCAGCAGCACGGGGGTGGTTTGGATTAACGTACATAGCAATCAGCCCCAGCATTTT.

The chain uses TRBV14 and TRBJ2-1; TRBD2 might be the D (6 bases). There are 14 residues in the CDR3. V lost 4 bases and J lost 4, with 11 bases in between. CDR1 is SGHDN and CDR2 is FVKESK in the germline V gene. CDR3 region: CASSPGLQYNEQFF. The CDR3 DNA reads TGTGCCAGCAGCCCGGGACTCCAATACAATGAGCAGTTCTTC. Looking up the rest from reference TRBV14 and TRBJ2-1 gives the full variable domain: EAGVTQFPSHSVIEKGQTVTLRCDPISGHDNLYWYRRVMGKEIKFLLHFVKESKQDESGMPNNRFLAERTGGTYSTLKVQPAELEDSGVYFCASSPGLQYNEQFFGPGTRLTVL.

This clonotype has a handful of counts. The chain carries TRBV7-2 and TRBJ2-4; D remains ambiguous. This CDR3 contains 16 residues. Looked up from germline, CDR1 is SGHTA and CDR2 is FQGNSA. The V end was cut by 3 bases, the J end by 0 bases, with 12 bases between. The CDR3 DNA is TGTGCCAGCAGCTTTACAGAGCTCTTAGCCAAAAACATTCAGTACTTC. Translating it yields CASSFTELLAKNIQYF.

This chain connects TRBV20-1 to TRBJ2-1, with 11 nucleotides matching TRBD2. Germline lookup yields CDR1 DFQATT and CDR2 SNEGSKA (reference sequence). This CDR3 region has 15 residues. The J segment lost 10 bases and the V segment lost 4 bases, leaving 12 bases of the junction unmatched. This CDR3 reads CSATLLLAGADEQFF. The CDR3 DNA reads TGCAGTGCTACCTTACTACTAGCGGGAGCTGACGAGCAGTTCTTC.

The chain has TRBV6-1 and TRBJ2-3; TRBD1 aligns across 8 bases. Germline V CDR1 and CDR2: MNHNS, SASEGT. The CDR3 is 18 residues long. V lost 7 bases to trimming and J lost 7 bases; unmatched junction nucleotides: 22. The CDR3, as DNA: TGTGCCAGCACCCCGGTCTTTGGGCAGGGGGCGTCGGCGAATACGCAGTATTTT. This gives the protein CASTPVFGQGASANTQYF.

The V and J genes are TRBV3-1 and TRBJ1-1; D remains ambiguous. The V end lost 4 bases, the J end lost 8 bases, and 14 bases lay between the germline ends. The germline gives CDR1 LGHDT, CDR2 YNNKEL (reference sequence). The CDR3 is 13 amino acids. CDR3 protein: CASSPRVLGEAFF. The CDR3 coding sequence is TGTGCCAGCAGCCCCCGGGTCCTAGGGGAAGCTTTCTTT.

This clonotype turned up a few times. The rearrangement uses TRBV3-1 and TRBJ2-1; 7 positions match TRBD1. The CDR3 length is 12 residues. Germline V gives CDR1 LGHDT, CDR2 YNNKEL (reference sequence). With 7 bases clipped from V and 8 bases from J, the junction kept 5 bases outside the gene matches. The CDR3 loop reads CASTRQGDEQFF. In DNA form, the CDR3 reads TGTGCCAGCACCCGACAGGGCGATGAGCAGTTCTTC.

The chain joins TRBV6-5 to TRBJ2-5, with a weak D call TRBD2 (5 bases). V shed 6 bases and J shed 9 bases, with 14 bases lying between them. Germline V gene lookup returns CDR1 MNHEY and CDR2 SVGAGI. This CDR3 region has 12 residues. CDR3 coding DNA: TGTGCCAGCAGAAACGGGATGTATTCCCAGTACTTC. Encoded protein: CASRNGMYSQYF.

This clonotype appeared a few times. This chain connects TRBV6-1 to TRBJ1-6; TRBD1 matches 8 bases. The length of the CDR3 is 13 residues. The ends lost 6 bases at V and 14 bases at J; junction bases unmatched: 9. Germline V gene sequence: CDR1 MNHNS, CDR2 SASEGT. The CDR3 protein is CASSSGQGPALHF. CDR3 nucleotides: TGTGCCAGCAGCTCCGGACAGGGTCCGGCCCTCCACTTT.

The V and J genes are TRBV6-2 or TRBV6-3 and TRBJ2-3; TRBD2 aligns across 8 bases. V trimming: 8 bases; J trimming: 1 base; junction bases outside the gene matches: 8. The germline CDR1 and CDR2 sequences are MNHEY and SVGEGT. The length of the CDR3 is 15 residues. CDR3 sequence: CASSFPSGRTDTQYF. The CDR3 nucleotides read TGTGCCAGCTCTTTTCCTAGCGGGCGCACAGATACGCAGTATTTT.

The V gene is TRBV11-2, the J gene TRBJ2-3; D may correspond to TRBD1 or TRBD2 (5 bases each). CDR1 and CDR2 from the germline V gene are SGHAT and FQNNGV. This CDR3 region has 14 residues. Trimming removed 3 bases from V and 1 base from J, with 8 bases in between. DNA of the CDR3: TGTGCCAGCAGCTTTATGGGGGGCACAGATACGCAGTATTTT. It codes for CASSFMGGTDTQYF.